What follows are 20 T cell receptor beta chains derived from one specimen sequenced in a study of OX40 agonist ivuxolimab in advanced cancers. Profiled with immunoSEQ multiplex PCR; TCRdb holds only in-frame clones, not every one. This table has under 50,000 clones, 80% to 90% appearing once. The sample in question was CD4+ or CD8+ T cells sorted from blood, obtained in a trial of the OX40 agonist ivuxolimab. The source of these receptors is an adult with an advanced solid tumor such as melanoma, head and neck, liver or kidney cancer.

The chain combines TRBV6-5 with TRBJ1-1; D unresolved. Per germline, CDR1 MNHEY and CDR2 SVGAGI. Trimming pared 2 bases from V and 0 bases from J, leaving 7 bases between. The CDR3 extends over 14 amino acids. Here the CDR3 DNA reads TGTGCCAGCAGTTACCAGAGAATGAACACTGAAGCTTTCTTT. As protein: CASSYQRMNTEAFF.

Here the CDR3 reads CASSLTGGNTEAFF. Here the CDR3 DNA reads TGTGCCAGCAGTTTAACAGGGGGGAACACTGAAGCTTTCTTT. V gene TRBV28 combines with J gene TRBJ1-1, with 8 bases lining up with TRBD1. Germline V gene data show CDR1 as MDHEN and CDR2 as SYDVKM. V shed 2 bases, J shed 1 base, and the junction held 0 bases outside the gene matches. The CDR3 runs 14 residues.

This sequence joins TRBV5-6 and TRBJ2-5, with TRBD1 as a possible D gene (6 bases). V shed 3 bases and J shed 1 base, with 19 bases lying between them. CDR1 is SGHDT and CDR2 is YYEEEE in the germline V gene. The CDR3 consists of 17 residues. The CDR3 bases are TGTGCCAGCAGCTGGGCACAGGGTAAGAGGGTCCAAGAGACCCAGTACTTC. Encoded protein: CASSWAQGKRVQETQYF.

The V call is TRBV9, the J call TRBJ2-1, with D maybe TRBD2 (5 bases). This CDR3 comprises 13 residues. Trimming removed 1 base from V and 7 bases from J, with 9 bases in between. Germline loops: CDR1 SGDLS, CDR2 YYNGEE. CDR3 in DNA: TGTGCCAGCAGCGTAACGGGCGGGAATGAGCAGTTCTTC. It translates to CASSVTGGNEQFF.

V gene TRBV29-1 combines with J gene TRBJ2-4; 7 bases align to TRBD2. V shed 0 bases and J 6 bases; nucleotides not matched to a gene: 5. Germline V gene data show CDR1 as SQVTM and CDR2 as ANQGSEA. This CDR3 has 14 residues. CDR3 nucleotide sequence: TGCAGCGTTGAAGATCTAGCGGTCGCAAACATTCAGTACTTC. It yields the protein CSVEDLAVANIQYF.

This sequence joins TRBV5-6 and TRBJ2-5; D not resolved. The CDR3 consists of 12 residues. V was cut by 6 bases and J by 4 bases, with 10 bases left in between. CDR1 and CDR2 (germline): SGHDT, YYEEEE. CDR3 loop: CASTIDRETQYF. The DNA for the CDR3 is TGTGCCAGCACCATAGATCGAGAGACCCAGTACTTC.

This rearrangement joins TRBV4-2 to TRBJ1-2; 9 positions agree with TRBD1. The J segment lost 5 bases and the V segment lost 3 bases, leaving 16 bases of the junction unmatched. The CDR3 totals 18 residues. CDR1 and CDR2 (germline): LGHNA, YNFKEQ. The CDR3 DNA is TGTGCCAGCAGCCACGGCCGGGACAGGGATCTCGAGTTTTATGGCTACACCTTC. Its protein product is CASSHGRDRDLEFYGYTF.

The chain couples TRBV27 to TRBJ2-1; possible D gene TRBD2, 5 bases. Germline CDR1 is MNHEY and CDR2 is SMNVEV (reference sequence). V lost 6 bases, J lost 1 base, and 10 bases lay in between. The CDR3 covers 14 residues. The DNA for the CDR3 is TGTGCCAGCAGCGCGGGTTCTTCCTACAATGAGCAGTTCTTC. Protein product: CASSAGSSYNEQFF.

The chain employs TRBV7-9 and TRBJ2-3, with D hard to call. CDR1 is SEHNR and CDR2 is FQNEAQ in the germline V gene (reference sequence). CDR3 size: 12 residues. The V end lost 6 bases, the J end lost 6 bases, and 10 bases lay between the germline ends. DNA of the CDR3: TGTGCCAGCAGGGAATTAAGGGATACGCAGTATTTT. Translation: CASRELRDTQYF.

This clone has just one count. This rearrangement joins TRBV11-2 to TRBJ2-1; weak D call: TRBD2 (6 bases). CDR1 and CDR2 (germline): SGHAT, FQNNGV. Trimming took 5 bases from V and 0 from J, leaving 8 bases between them. The CDR3 has 14 amino acids. CDR3: CASSTGGSYNEQFF. CDR3 nucleotide sequence: TGTGCCAGCAGCACCGGGGGCTCCTACAATGAGCAGTTCTTC.

This clone was recorded a few times. The chain employs TRBV4-2 and TRBJ1-1; D call uncertain. The CDR3 has 13 amino acids. The germline V and J ends were trimmed by 3 bases and 11 bases, with 16 bases remaining between them. Germline CDR1 reads LGHNA; CDR2 reads YNFKEQ. This CDR3 is CASSQLDGPEAFF. The DNA for the CDR3 is TGTGCCAGCAGCCAGCTGGACGGCCCGGAGGCTTTCTTT.

This clone was detected only once. V is TRBV5-1 and J is TRBJ2-5, with 7 bases aligning to TRBD1. Germline loops: CDR1 SGHRS, CDR2 YFSETQ. The CDR3 contains 16 residues. The J segment lost 5 bases and the V segment lost 7 bases, leaving 17 bases of the junction unmatched. DNA for the CDR3: TGCGCCAGCGGACAAAACAGGGGTGGCCATGGTGAGACCCAGTACTTC. It encodes CASGQNRGGHGETQYF.

The rearrangement joins TRBV9 to TRBJ2-5, with 12 bases that match TRBD1. Losses at the gene ends were 4 bases for V and 5 bases for J; bases not matched to a gene: 6. CDR1 and CDR2 from the germline V gene are SGDLS and YYNGEE. The CDR3 is 15 residues long. The CDR3 is CASSIGTGGVETQYF. In DNA, the CDR3 is TGTGCCAGCAGCATTGGGACAGGGGGCGTGGAGACCCAGTACTTC. The whole variable domain, filled in from reference TRBV9 and TRBJ2-5, reads DSGVTQTPKHLITATGQRVTLRCSPRSGDLSVYWYQQSLDQGLQFLIQYYNGEERAKGNILERFSAQQFPDLHSELNLSSLELGDSALYFCASSIGTGGVETQYFGPGTRLLVL.

This clone has a single count. The chain combines TRBV5-8 with TRBJ2-6; D remains unclear. V dropped 4 bases and J dropped 0 bases, with 11 bases sitting between them. The germline CDR1 and CDR2 sequences are SGHTS and YDEGEE. The CDR3 totals 16 residues. CDR3 protein: CASSPRWGSGANVLTF. CDR3 sequence (DNA): TGTGCCAGCAGCCCCAGGTGGGGCTCTGGGGCCAACGTCCTGACTTTC.

This chain uses TRBV27 with TRBJ2-5, with 8 nucleotides matching TRBD2. Germline lookup yields CDR1 MNHEY and CDR2 SMNVEV (reference sequence). Trimming removed 3 bases from V and 4 bases from J; junction bases left unmatched: 7. There are 15 residues in the CDR3. CDR3 sequence (DNA): TGTGCCAGCAGTTTTACTAGCGGAGGGGGAGAGACCCAGTACTTC. Its protein product is CASSFTSGGGETQYF.

This rearrangement joins TRBV19 to TRBJ2-7; 11 bases are shared with TRBD1. From germline, CDR1 is LNHDA and CDR2 SQIVND (reference sequence). Losses at the gene ends were 8 bases for V and 6 bases for J; bases not matched to a gene: 0. This CDR3 contains 11 residues. The DNA for the CDR3 is TGTGCCAGTGGGACAGGGGGCGAGCAGTACTTC. Protein product: CASGTGGEQYF. The full variable domain, in which reference TRBV19 and TRBJ2-7 provide the parts outside the CDR3, is DGGITQSPKYLFRKEGQNVTLSCEQNLNHDAMYWYRQDPGQGLRLIYYSQIVNDFQKGDIAEGYSVSREKKESFPLTVTSAQKNPTAFYLCASGTGGEQYFGPGTRLTVT.

This chain uses TRBV10-2 with TRBJ2-7; no reliable D call. V lost 2 bases to trimming and J lost 3 bases, with 2 bases between them. From germline, CDR1 is WSHSY and CDR2 SAAADI. This CDR3 is built from 11 residues. The CDR3 sequence: CASSENYEQYF. CDR3 nucleotides: TGCGCCAGCAGTGAGAACTACGAGCAGTACTTC.

This clone was recorded a few times. The CDR3: CASSYWSGGVGEQFF. The CDR3, as DNA: TGTGCCAGCAGTTACTGGTCCGGGGGGGTTGGTGAGCAGTTCTTC. V usage is TRBV6-5 and J usage is TRBJ2-1, with TRBD2 matching 8 bases. With 1 base clipped from V and 9 bases from J, the junction kept 8 bases outside the gene matches. The V gene's germline CDR1 is MNHEY and CDR2 SVGAGI. CDR3 size: 15 residues.

J is TRBJ1-2 and V is TRBV6-6; 9 bases fit TRBD1. This CDR3 contains 14 residues. The germline V gene encodes CDR1 MNHNY and CDR2 SVGAGI (reference sequence). Trimming cost V 4 bases and J 7 bases; bases outside gene matches: 7. In DNA, the CDR3 is TGTGCCAGCAGTTCCCCCGGGACAGGGCCTGGCTACACCTTC. It translates to CASSSPGTGPGYTF.

The V call is TRBV5-1, the J call TRBJ2-3, with 10 bases identical to TRBD2. Trimming removed 3 bases from V and 8 bases from J; junction bases left unmatched: 18. The germline V gene has CDR1 SGHRS and CDR2 YFSETQ. The CDR3 is made up of 18 amino acids. In nucleotides, the CDR3 is TGCGCCAGCAGCTCCGGACTAGCGGAGGGGGGGGCACACGCTACGCAGTATTTT. This encodes CASSSGLAEGGAHATQYF. Variable domain in full (rest from reference TRBV5-1 and TRBJ2-3): KAGVTQTPRYLIKTRGQQVTLSCSPISGHRSVSWYQQTPGQGLQFLFEYFSETQRNKGNFPGRFSGRQFSNSRSEMNVSTLELGDSALYLCASSSGLAEGGAHATQYFGPGTRLTVL.